One and the same sample provided the 5 T cell receptor beta chains below, sequenced in a study of T cells in Graves' hyperthyroidism and ophthalmopathy (dated by TCRdb to between 2018 and 2021). The library relied on multiplex PCR. The sample was run on an Illumina HiSeq 2000. The TCR beta CDR3 regions were amplified from the RNA transcripts. The TCR CDR3 was subjected to a first round of RT-PCR using the HTBI primer set and the Qiagen OneStep RT-PCR kit. Using fastp trimming at Q25 and MiXCR clonotype assembly, TCRdb reanalyzed the public sequencing data and kept in-frame beta chains. One record per CDR3 amino acid sequence lists the most common genes and DNA. Here the sample has approximately 600,000 distinct CDR3 sequences; less than 25% occur a single time. The ten largest clones take up roughly 30% of the sample. The specimen sequenced was blood. The receptors shown here come from a man younger than 45 with Graves' ophthalmopathy.

A word on this clonotype: This may be a read error: a much more frequent sequence differs by one nucleotide. J is TRBJ2-1 and V is TRBV20-1; D is possibly TRBD1 (6 bases). The CDR3 length is 13 residues. Germline V lookup: CDR1 DFQATT, CDR2 SNEGSKA (reference sequence). As DNA, the CDR3 is TGCAATGCTAACCCTCTACAGGGCTATGAGCAGTCCTTC. This encodes CNANPLQGYEQSF.

This clonotype was detected a few times. This chain uses TRBV28 with TRBJ2-2; 8 bases fit TRBD1. The V gene's germline CDR1 is MDHEN and CDR2 SYDVKM. V shed 6 bases, J shed 5 bases, and the junction held 5 bases outside the gene matches. The CDR3 spans 14 residues. Here the CDR3 reads CASRDRDNTGELFF. The CDR3 region has the DNA TGTGCCAGCAGGGACAGGGATAATACCGGGGAGCTGTTTTTT.

The chain combines TRBV12-3 or TRBV12-4 with TRBJ2-1, with D uncertain. The CDR3 length is 12 residues. V gave up 7 bases and J gave up 0 bases, with 4 bases separating them. This chain's CDR3 is CASMSSYNEQFF. The CDR3 DNA reads TGTGCCAGCATGAGCTCCTACAATGAGCAGTTCTTC.

This clonotype showed up many times. The V call is TRBV28, the J call TRBJ1-1; D call uncertain. The CDR3 extends over 13 amino acids. Trimming stripped 1 base from V and 7 bases from J, with 10 bases between. CDR1 is MDHEN and CDR2 is SYDVKM in the germline V gene. The CDR3 region has the DNA TGTGCCAGCAGTTTATCGCGCTGGGGTGAAGCTTTCTTT. This gives the protein CASSLSRWGEAFF.

This clonotype was recorded many times. The chain combines TRBV18 with TRBJ2-7; no clear D gene. Trimming took off 4 bases at V and 7 bases at J, with 8 bases between the two ends. The CDR3 is 11 residues long. From germline, CDR1 is KGHSH and CDR2 LQKENI. The CDR3 loop is CASSLSAEQYF. The CDR3 DNA reads TGTGCCAGCTCACTTTCGGCTGAGCAGTACTTC. The full variable domain, its missing parts supplied by reference TRBV18 and TRBJ2-7, is NAGVMQNPRHLVRRRGQEARLRCSPMKGHSHVYWYRQLPEEGLKFMVYLQKENIIDESGMPKERFSAEFPKEGPSILRIQQVVRGDSAAYFCASSLSAEQYFGPGTRLTVT.